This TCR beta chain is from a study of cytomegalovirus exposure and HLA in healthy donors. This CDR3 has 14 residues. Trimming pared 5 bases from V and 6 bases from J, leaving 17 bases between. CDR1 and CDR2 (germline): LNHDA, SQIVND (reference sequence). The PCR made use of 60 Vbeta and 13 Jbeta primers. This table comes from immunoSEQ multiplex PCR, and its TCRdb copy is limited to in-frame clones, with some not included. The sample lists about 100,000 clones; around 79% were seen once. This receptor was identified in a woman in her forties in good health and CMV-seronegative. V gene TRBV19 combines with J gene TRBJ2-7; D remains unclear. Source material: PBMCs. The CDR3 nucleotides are TGTGCCAGTAGTCCATATCTCAGCGCCCCCGAGCAGTACTTC. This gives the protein CASSPYLSAPEQYF.